A single TCR beta chain is shown here with its context. cDNA came from about 0.5 to 1 ug RNA primed by random hexamers. Amplification of the TCR beta CDR3 was carried out by immunoSEQ multiplex PCR, which spanned a total of 54 Vbeta and 13 Jbeta segments. In TCRdb, the immunoSEQ multiplex PCR reads were re-called with MiXCR into one record per CDR3 protein. This sample carries about 300,000 distinct CDR3 sequences, approximately 89% of them seen once, and the ten largest clones take approximately 0.18%. This sample stems from a study of CD8 T cells in Susac syndrome. TCR beta sequencing covered blood CD8+ and CD4+ T cells. Treatment-naive patients with stable or active relapsing-remitting disease were the multiple sclerosis controls. Bulk CD8+ and CD4+ cells came from magnetic negative isolation; CD8+ TEMRA by FACS. The sequenced sample consisted of CD8+ T cells from PBMCs. The TCR originated in a human donor with multiple sclerosis.

The DNA of the CDR3 is TGTGCCAGCAGCCAAGGGCTAGCGGGAGCGAACAATGAGCAGTTCTTC. Its protein product is CASSQGLAGANNEQFF. The rearrangement uses TRBV3-1 and TRBJ2-1, with 10 bases aligning to TRBD2. Germline CDR1 reads LGHDT; CDR2 reads YNNKEL (reference sequence). This CDR3 comprises 16 residues. Trimming cost V 1 base and J 5 bases; bases outside gene matches: 5.